This TCR beta chain was observed in a study of blood T cell repertoires in COVID-19. CDR3 length equals 11 residues. CDR1 is SGHRS, CDR2 YFSETQ, per germline. V lost 7 bases and J 1 base, leaving 5 bases between the germline ends. This table comes from immunoSEQ multiplex PCR, and its TCRdb copy is limited to in-frame clones, with some not included. Here the sample spans fewer than 95,000 clones, about 91% being singletons. The sequence was obtained from a man between 60 and 70 years old with acute or convalescent COVID-19. Material for sequencing was peripheral blood. The chain links TRBV5-1 to TRBJ1-1, with unresolved D. CDR3 sequence: CASLSNTEAFF. The CDR3 DNA sequence: TGCGCCAGCCTCTCGAACACTGAAGCTTTCTTT. Based on the CDR3 plus reference TRBV5-1 and TRBJ1-1, the full variable domain is KAGVTQTPRYLIKTRGQQVTLSCSPISGHRSVSWYQQTPGQGLQFLFEYFSETQRNKGNFPGRFSGRQFSNSRSEMNVSTLELGDSALYLCASLSNTEAFFGQGTRLTVV.